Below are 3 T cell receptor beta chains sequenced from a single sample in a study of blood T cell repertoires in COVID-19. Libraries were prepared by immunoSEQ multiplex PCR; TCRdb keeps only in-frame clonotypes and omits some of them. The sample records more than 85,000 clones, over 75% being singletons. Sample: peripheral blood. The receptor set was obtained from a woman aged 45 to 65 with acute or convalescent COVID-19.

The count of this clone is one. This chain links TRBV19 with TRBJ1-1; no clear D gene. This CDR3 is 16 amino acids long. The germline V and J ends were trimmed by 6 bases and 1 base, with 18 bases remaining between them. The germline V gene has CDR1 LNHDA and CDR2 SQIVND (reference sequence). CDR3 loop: CASSSSQAAPNTEAFF. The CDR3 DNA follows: TGTGCCAGTAGCTCATCCCAGGCTGCACCGAACACTGAAGCTTTCTTT.

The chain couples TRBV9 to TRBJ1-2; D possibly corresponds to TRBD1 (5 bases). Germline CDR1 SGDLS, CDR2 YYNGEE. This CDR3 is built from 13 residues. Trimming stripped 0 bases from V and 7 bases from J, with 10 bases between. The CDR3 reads CASSVETVGGYTF. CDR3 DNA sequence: TGTGCCAGCAGCGTAGAGACAGTCGGTGGCTACACCTTC.

This CDR3 is CASSFGYSEGYEQYF. Written as DNA, the CDR3 is TGCGCCAGCAGCTTTGGCTACAGCGAGGGCTACGAGCAGTACTTC. This chain uses TRBV5-1 with TRBJ2-7, with D perhaps matching TRBD2 (5 bases). Per germline, CDR1 SGHRS and CDR2 YFSETQ. V lost 2 bases and J 3 bases, leaving 15 bases between the germline ends. This CDR3 spans 15 amino acids.